These 6 T cell receptor beta chains share one sample of origin, sequenced in a study of CD8 T cells in ankylosing spondylitis. TCRdb recomputed calls from the 5' RACE reads with MiXCR, one row per CDR3 protein. The sample holds 180,000 or so distinct CDR3 sequences; 11% are singletons and the top ten take about 27%. What was sequenced was blood, either unsorted or a sorted T cell fraction (not recorded which). The origin of the receptors is a male donor with ankylosing spondylitis or in good health (not recorded which).

The V call is TRBV28, the J call TRBJ2-3; TRBD1 is a possible D gene (6 bases). Germline V lookup: CDR1 MDHEN, CDR2 SYDVKM. The CDR3 runs to 14 residues. Deletions cut 5 bases from V and 2 bases from J, with 11 bases between. The CDR3 region has the DNA TGTGCCAGCAGTACGACAGGTCCCACAGATACGCAGTATTTT. It translates to CASSTTGPTDTQYF.

The chain combines TRBV6-2 or TRBV6-3 with TRBJ1-5; 11 positions agree with TRBD1. J was trimmed by 0 bases and V by 6 bases; bases with no gene match: 19. The CDR3 runs to 21 residues. Looked up from germline, CDR1 is MNHEY and CDR2 is SVGEGT. The CDR3 DNA follows: TGTGCCAGCAGATCCATTAACGCCCGGGACAGGGGGTCGAATAGCAATCAGCCCCAGCATTTT. Protein product: CASRSINARDRGSNSNQPQHF.

This clonotype was picked up many times. The chain carries TRBV4-3 and TRBJ2-3, with TRBD1 as a possible D gene (5 bases). CDR1 and CDR2 (germline): LGHNA, YSLEER. The V end was cut by 1 base, the J end by 4 bases, with 9 bases between. The CDR3 is 14 amino acids. CDR3 sequence reads: CASSQAQGADTQYF. The CDR3 DNA sequence: TGCGCCAGCAGCCAAGCCCAGGGTGCAGATACGCAGTATTTT.

This clonotype was observed at least ten times. The rearrangement links TRBV12-3 or TRBV12-4 to TRBJ2-5; no definite D call. The CDR3 is 13 amino acids. V lost 3 bases and J 2 bases, leaving 7 bases between the germline ends. The CDR3: CASSFGGQETQYF. The CDR3 coding sequence is TGTGCCAGCAGTTTTGGTGGGCAAGAGACCCAGTACTTC.

This clonotype was seen many times. The chain combines TRBV15 with TRBJ2-5, with no clear D. V lost 8 bases to trimming and J lost 4 bases, with 17 bases between them. This CDR3 is 14 amino acids long. Looked up from germline, CDR1 is LNHNV and CDR2 is YYDKDF (reference sequence). The CDR3, as DNA: TGTGCCACCGTCTCGCCCCTTTCCAGAGAGACCCAGTACTTC. Translating it yields CATVSPLSRETQYF.

This clonotype was seen repeatedly, ten times or more. The chain recombines TRBV14 with TRBJ2-1; D is possibly TRBD1 or TRBD2 (6 bases each). Looked up from germline, CDR1 is SGHDN and CDR2 is FVKESK. The CDR3 is made up of 15 amino acids. Trimming pared 4 bases from V and 4 bases from J, leaving 14 bases between. The CDR3 protein is CASSPRGAGYNEQFF. The CDR3 DNA reads as TGTGCCAGCAGCCCGAGGGGGGCGGGGTACAATGAGCAGTTCTTC.